The 20 T cell receptor beta chains below all came from one sample that was sequenced in a study of T cells expressing NK-cell markers. Reanalyzing the 5' RACE reads, TCRdb keeps one entry per CDR3 protein, without DNA. The specimen's table records 150,000 to 180,000 distinct CDR3 sequences. The specimen was blood T cells: a sorted CD56 or NKG2C T cell subset, CD4+ or CD8+ T cells, or bulk PBMC T cells (not recorded which). The receptors shown here come from a woman between 50 and 59 years old in good health.

The genes are TRBV19 and TRBJ1-1; the D call from TCRdb, TRBD1, cannot be confirmed without DNA. Per germline, CDR1 LNHDA and CDR2 SQIVND (reference sequence). The CDR3 extends over 13 amino acids. The CDR3 sequence: CASRSTGLTEAFF. Based on the CDR3 plus reference TRBV19 and TRBJ1-1, the full variable domain is DGGITQSPKYLFRKEGQNVTLSCEQNLNHDAMYWYRQDPGQGLRLIYYSQIVNDFQKGDIAEGYSVSREKKESFPLTVTSAQKNPTAFYLCASRSTGLTEAFFGQGTRLTVV.

The chain recombines TRBV7-9 with TRBJ2-1; TCRdb proposes TRBD2, but this gene call is untestable without DNA. The CDR3 consists of 16 residues. CDR1 and CDR2 from the germline V gene are SEHNR and FQNEAQ (reference sequence). The CDR3 spells CASSLDGSGLGSEQFF.

V is TRBV27 and J is TRBJ2-1; TCRdb's assignment of TRBD2 cannot be checked, as there is no DNA. The CDR3 is 14 residues long. Germline CDR1 MNHEY, CDR2 SMNVEV (reference sequence). The CDR3 is CASGPREAADEQFF.

The J gene is TRBJ1-5, the V gene TRBV3-1; TCRdb names TRBD1, which stays unverified in the absence of DNA. Germline V lookup: CDR1 LGHDT, CDR2 YNNKEL (reference sequence). The CDR3 loop spans 15 amino acids. The CDR3 is CASSQEGRGDQPQHF.

The chain has TRBV14 and TRBJ1-2; no DNA is available, so the TRBD1 call from TCRdb remains unchecked. Germline CDR1 reads SGHDN; CDR2 reads FVKESK. The CDR3 contains 16 residues. The CDR3 sequence: CASSSREGALSYGYTF.

The J gene is TRBJ2-1, the V gene TRBV4-1; TCRdb's D gene call, TRBD2, goes unchecked for lack of DNA. This CDR3 spans 20 amino acids. CDR1 MGHRA and CDR2 YSYEKL come from the germline V gene. This CDR3 is CASSQDLWEVTSASRNEQFF.

The chain uses TRBV30 and TRBJ2-7; TCRdb returns TRBD2, unconfirmable since there is no DNA. The V gene's germline CDR1 is GTSNPN and CDR2 SVGIG (reference sequence). The CDR3 length is 16 residues. CDR3 region: CAWYGTSGSASYEQYF.

CDR3 residues: CASSFGPLAHTDTQYF. This sequence joins TRBV11-2 and TRBJ2-3; TCRdb calls TRBD1, which cannot be checked without DNA. Germline lookup yields CDR1 SGHAT and CDR2 FQNNGV. This CDR3 has 16 amino acids.

The V call is TRBV4-1, the J call TRBJ2-2; the D call from TCRdb, TRBD1, cannot be confirmed without DNA. This CDR3 has 15 amino acids. Germline lookup yields CDR1 MGHRA and CDR2 YSYEKL. CDR3 sequence reads: CASSQDQGVGGELFF.

The chain has TRBV19 and TRBJ1-3. The germline gives CDR1 LNHDA, CDR2 SQIVND (reference sequence). The CDR3 totals 16 residues. CDR3 residues: CASSFLHSSSGNTIYF.

The chain couples TRBV3-1 to TRBJ2-1; TCRdb's assignment of TRBD2 cannot be checked, as there is no DNA. In germline, CDR1 is LGHDT, CDR2 YNNKEL (reference sequence). The CDR3 is 15 residues long. CDR3 sequence reads: CASSQEGTSWYEQFF.

The rearrangement joins TRBV2 to TRBJ2-7. Germline CDR1 and CDR2: SNHLY and FYNNEI. The CDR3 consists of 14 residues. The CDR3 spells CASRKKIKSYEQYF.

The gene calls are TRBV20-1 and TRBJ2-2; checking the TCRdb D call of TRBD1 is not possible without DNA. The germline V gene encodes CDR1 DFQATT and CDR2 SNEGSKA (reference sequence). The CDR3 contains 13 residues. CDR3 protein: CSARYGKAGELFF.

V gene TRBV7-2 combines with J gene TRBJ2-5. Looked up from germline, CDR1 is SGHTA and CDR2 is FQGNSA. This CDR3 comprises 15 residues. The CDR3 protein is CASSLAFGGQETQYF.

The V gene is TRBV20-1, the J gene TRBJ2-1; TCRdb picks TRBD2, but there is no DNA to check that call. CDR1 DFQATT and CDR2 SNEGSKA come from the germline V gene (reference sequence). The CDR3 runs 15 residues. The CDR3 reads CSAHTGAGGPYEQFF.

The CDR3 sequence: CAISRGVETQYF. J is TRBJ2-5 and V is TRBV10-3; as DNA is missing, the TRBD1 call by TCRdb cannot be tested. CDR1 is ENHRY and CDR2 is SYGVKD in the germline V gene. This CDR3 contains 12 residues.

The chain has TRBV7-9 and TRBJ1-4; TCRdb calls TRBD1, which cannot be checked without DNA. The CDR3 length is 17 residues. Germline values: CDR1 SEHNR, CDR2 FQNEAQ (reference sequence). CDR3 sequence: CASSLGSQGPINEKLFF.

CDR3 loop: CASISQHTDTQYF. This rearrangement joins TRBV2 to TRBJ2-3. Looked up from germline, CDR1 is SNHLY and CDR2 is FYNNEI. The CDR3 length is 13 residues. The variable domain in full, completed from reference TRBV2 and TRBJ2-3, reads EPEVTQTPSHQVTQMGQEVILRCVPISNHLYFYWYRQILGQKVEFLVSFYNNEISEKSEIFDDQFSVERPDGSNFTLKIRSTKLEDSAMYFCASISQHTDTQYFGPGTRLTVL.

This rearrangement joins TRBV20-1 to TRBJ1-4; the D call of TRBD1 rests on TCRdb alone, since no DNA is present to check it. Germline values: CDR1 DFQATT, CDR2 SNEGSKA (reference sequence). The CDR3 sequence is 15 residues long. CDR3 residues: CSANGIGTDNEKLFF.

V usage is TRBV5-1 and J usage is TRBJ1-1. The germline V gene has CDR1 SGHRS and CDR2 YFSETQ. The CDR3 is made up of 12 amino acids. The CDR3 protein is CASSLGSSEAFF. Full variable domain (missing parts from reference TRBV5-1 and TRBJ1-1): KAGVTQTPRYLIKTRGQQVTLSCSPISGHRSVSWYQQTPGQGLQFLFEYFSETQRNKGNFPGRFSGRQFSNSRSEMNVSTLELGDSALYLCASSLGSSEAFFGQGTRLTVV.